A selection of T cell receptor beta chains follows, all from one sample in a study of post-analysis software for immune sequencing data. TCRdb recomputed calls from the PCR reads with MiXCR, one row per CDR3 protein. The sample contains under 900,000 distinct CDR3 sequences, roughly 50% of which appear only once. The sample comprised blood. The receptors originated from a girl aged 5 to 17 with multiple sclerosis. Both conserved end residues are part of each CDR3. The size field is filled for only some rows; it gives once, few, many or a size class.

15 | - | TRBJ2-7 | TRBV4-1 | CASSRLLGPPTEQYF
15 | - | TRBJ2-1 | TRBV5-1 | CASSSGQGIVNEQFF
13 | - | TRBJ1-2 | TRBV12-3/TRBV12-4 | CASSLSRAGGHTF
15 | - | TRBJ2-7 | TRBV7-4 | CASSTRQRITGEQYF
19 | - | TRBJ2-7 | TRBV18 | CASSPRQISGTSGSGAQYF
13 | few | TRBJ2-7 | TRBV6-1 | CATLSATGYEQYF
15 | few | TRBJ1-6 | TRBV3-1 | CASSQGAGTASPLHF
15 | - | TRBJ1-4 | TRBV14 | CASSHIGPPNEKLFF
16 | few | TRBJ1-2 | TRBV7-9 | CASSVELGTGNYGYTF
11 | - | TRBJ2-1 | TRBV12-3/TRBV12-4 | CASTTRREQFF
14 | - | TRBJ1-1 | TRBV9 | CASSVVGGAPEAFF
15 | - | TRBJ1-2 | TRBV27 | CASSKSGQGNYGYTF
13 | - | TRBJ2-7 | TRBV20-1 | CSARESTSYEQYF
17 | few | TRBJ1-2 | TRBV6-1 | CASGRGTGGSRDYGYTF
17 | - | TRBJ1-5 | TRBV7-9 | CASSPGQGNGGNQPQHF
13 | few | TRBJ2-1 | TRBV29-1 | CPGGLAGYNEQFF
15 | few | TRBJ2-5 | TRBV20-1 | CSAIVSGGTQETQYF
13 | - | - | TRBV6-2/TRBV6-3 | CASRTSGSHEQYF
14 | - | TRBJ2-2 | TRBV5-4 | CASSLVGSNGELFF
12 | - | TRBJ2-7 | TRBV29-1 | CSVQASGYEQYF
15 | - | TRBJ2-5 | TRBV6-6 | CASSYFAGGQETQYF
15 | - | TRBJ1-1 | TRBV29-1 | CSVEDPGDGGLEAFF
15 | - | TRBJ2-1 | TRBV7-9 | CASSTSGGIRSEQFF
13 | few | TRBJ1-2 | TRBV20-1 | CSARGQGDYGYTF
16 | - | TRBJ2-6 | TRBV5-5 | CASSLIATSGANVLTF